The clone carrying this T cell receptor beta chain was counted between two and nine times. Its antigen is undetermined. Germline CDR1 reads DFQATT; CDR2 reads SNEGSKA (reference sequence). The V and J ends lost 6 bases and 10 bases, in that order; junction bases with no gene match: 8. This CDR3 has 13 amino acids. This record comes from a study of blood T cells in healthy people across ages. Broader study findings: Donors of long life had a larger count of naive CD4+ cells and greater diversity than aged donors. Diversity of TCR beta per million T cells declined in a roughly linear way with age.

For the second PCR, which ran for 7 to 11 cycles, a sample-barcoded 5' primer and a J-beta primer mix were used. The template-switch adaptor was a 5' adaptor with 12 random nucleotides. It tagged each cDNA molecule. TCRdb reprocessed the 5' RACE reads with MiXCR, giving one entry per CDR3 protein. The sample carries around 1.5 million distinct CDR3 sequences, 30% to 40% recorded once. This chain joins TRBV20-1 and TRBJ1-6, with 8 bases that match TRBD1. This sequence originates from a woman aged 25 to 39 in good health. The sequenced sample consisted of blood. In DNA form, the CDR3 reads TGCAGTGCACCAGGACAGGGCCCCTCACCCCTCCACTTT. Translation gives CSAPGQGPSPLHF.